The rows below give T cell receptor beta chains drawn from one sample of a study of T cells in Graves' hyperthyroidism and ophthalmopathy. From the multiplex PCR reads, TCRdb called clonotypes with MiXCR, one entry per CDR3 protein. This table has a few hundred thousand distinct CDR3 sequences, around 14% appearing once. Sequencing input: blood. The source of these receptors is a woman aged 25 to 39 with Graves' hyperthyroidism. The CDR3 runs from the conserved cysteine through the conserved F or W. The D gene is left open where the match is weak. Clone size is not always given. Where it is, it says once, few, many or a class for expanded clones.

clone size	V gene	J gene	D gene	CDR3 DNA	CDR3 protein
many	TRBV25-1	TRBJ2-3	TRBD2	TGTGCCAGCAGTGAGTGGCTAGCGGGACCCACTGATACGCAGTATTTT	CASSEWLAGPTDTQYF
many	TRBV29-1	TRBJ2-7	TRBD2	TGCAGCGTGGGACTAGGCTATAGCGAGCAGTACTTC	CSVGLGYSEQYF
.	TRBV11-2	TRBJ1-2	.	TGTGCCAGCAGTGCAGGGCGGGGGTCCGCCTATGGCTACACCTTC	CASSAGRGSAYGYTF
.	TRBV20-1	TRBJ2-7	.	TGCAGTGCTAAGAAGACGGGACACCTCTACGAGCAGTACTTC	CSAKKTGHLYEQYF
few	TRBV5-1	TRBJ1-5	.	TGCGCCAGCAGACCCGGGACTCAGAATCAGCCCCAGCATTTT	CASRPGTQNQPQHF
many	TRBV27	TRBJ2-7	TRBD2	TGTGCCAGCAGTTCCCATCGGACTAGCGGCACATCAAACAGCTACGAGCAGTACTTC	CASSSHRTSGTSNSYEQYF
few	TRBV7-9	TRBJ2-2	TRBD2	TGTGCCAGCAACCCTTCTTTGTTGGGAGGGCATTACGGGGAGCTGTTTTTT	CASNPSLLGGHYGELFF
few	TRBV15	TRBJ2-1	TRBD2	TGTGCCACCAGGGGACTAGTCCTTGAGCAGTTCTTC	CATRGLVLEQFF
many	TRBV2	TRBJ1-2	.	TGTGCCAGCAGTGGGGCACTGATGTATGGCTACACCTTC	CASSGALMYGYTF
.	TRBV4-1	TRBJ2-2	.	TGTGCCAGCAGCCAATTTAGGATTTCCACCGGGGAGCTGTTTTTT	CASSQFRISTGELFF
many	TRBV28	TRBJ2-3	.	TGTGCCAGCAGTACCTCAGCGGATACGCAGTATTTT	CASSTSADTQYF
.	TRBV4-1	TRBJ2-2	TRBD2	TGCGCCAGCAGCCAAGATGTCGGTAGCGGGAGAGGAGGCACCGGGGAGCTGTTTTTT	CASSQDVGSGRGGTGELFF
.	TRBV19	TRBJ2-7	TRBD1	TGTGCCAGTAACCCCGGGACAGGGGTCTACGAGCAGTACTTC	CASNPGTGVYEQYF
many	TRBV20-1	TRBJ1-1	TRBD1	TGCAGTGCCAGCCGGGACAGCCTGAACACTGAAGCTTTCTTT	CSASRDSLNTEAFF
many	TRBV7-2	TRBJ2-2	TRBD1	TGTGCCAGCAACCAGGGGGCCGGCACCGGGGAGCTGTTTTTT	CASNQGAGTGELFF
.	TRBV2	TRBJ1-5	TRBD1	TGTGCCAGCAGTGAAGCTACAGGGGATCAGCCCCAGCATTTT	CASSEATGDQPQHF
many	TRBV12-3/TRBV12-4	TRBJ2-1	.	TGTGCCAGCAGTCCCACGAACGGCCCAGTACCGGATGAGCAGTTCTTC	CASSPTNGPVPDEQFF
once	TRBV24-1	TRBJ2-3	.	TGTGCCACCAGTGCAACAGGAGCCGGCACAGATACGCAGTATTTT	CATSATGAGTDTQYF
many	TRBV20-1	TRBJ2-7	TRBD2	TGCAGTGCTGTAGACTCCAGCGGGGGATCCTACGAGCAGTACTTC	CSAVDSSGGSYEQYF
few	TRBV6-6	TRBJ2-7	TRBD2	TGTGCCAGCAGTTACTATTCTAGCGGGAGTTCAAGCTCCTACGAGCAGTACTTC	CASSYYSSGSSSSYEQYF
many	TRBV27	TRBJ1-2	TRBD1	TGTGCCAGCAGTTTCTTCTCGGGACAGTTCTATGGCTACACCTTC	CASSFFSGQFYGYTF
few	TRBV19	TRBJ2-3	.	TGTGCCAGTAGTCGACTTCCGACAGATACGCAGTATTTT	CASSRLPTDTQYF
many	TRBV7-9	TRBJ1-1	TRBD1	TGTGCCAGCAGCCCCAGGACAGGGGGCAGTTACACTGAAGCTTTCTTT	CASSPRTGGSYTEAFF
few	TRBV27	TRBJ2-1	TRBD2	TGTGCCAGCAGTGCCCCCGGGACTAGCGGTGATGAGCAGTTCTTC	CASSAPGTSGDEQFF
few	TRBV6-1	TRBJ2-7	.	TGTGCCAGCAAGGAAGGGAGAAGATACGAGCAGTACTTC	CASKEGRRYEQYF
many	TRBV27	TRBJ1-1	.	TGTGCCAGCAGTCTCCTTCGGGGAGACGCTGAAGCTTTCTTT	CASSLLRGDAEAFF
few	TRBV7-2	TRBJ2-7	TRBD2	TGTGCCAGCAGCTTAGGGCCTAGCGGGGCCTACGAGCAGTACTTC	CASSLGPSGAYEQYF
.	TRBV27	TRBJ2-5	TRBD2	TGTGCCAGCAGTTCAAGTGGATTACCAGCGGGAGTGAAAGAGACCCAGTACTTC	CASSSSGLPAGVKETQYF
.	TRBV7-8	TRBJ2-1	TRBD2	TGTGCCAGCAGCTCAACGGTCGGGACTAGCGGGAGAATAGGGCAGTTCTTC	CASSSTVGTSGRIGQFF
.	TRBV27	TRBJ1-2	.	TGTGCCATCCTTGAAAACGGCGGAGGCTACACCTTC	CAILENGGGYTF
many	TRBV7-9	TRBJ1-1	.	TGTGCCAGCAGCTTAGGCCAGCGTGGGGTGAGCACTGAAGCTTTCTTT	CASSLGQRGVSTEAFF
many	TRBV20-1	TRBJ1-2	.	TGCAGTGCTCCTAACTATGGCTACACCTTC	CSAPNYGYTF
many	TRBV3-1	TRBJ2-7	.	TGTGCCAGCAGCCAAGGTATTGTCACCTACTACGAGCAGTACTTC	CASSQGIVTYYEQYF
few	TRBV19	TRBJ2-2	.	TGTGCCAGTAAGGGTTCGGCAGGGACCGGGACCGGGGAGCTGTTTTTT	CASKGSAGTGTGELFF
many	TRBV28	TRBJ2-2	.	TGTGCCAGCAGTTTCTTTTGGCAGGGTGGCGGGGAGCTGTTTTTT	CASSFFWQGGGELFF